The clone carrying this TCR beta chain was detected ten times or more. The antigen remains undetermined. These data belong to a study of early T cells in non-severe SARS-CoV-2 infection. Looking at the study overall: Unsorted whole blood bulk RNA was sequenced, with unpaired chains.

The V end was cut by 2 bases, the J end by 0 bases, with 5 bases between. CDR3 size: 14 residues. CDR1 and CDR2 (germline): ENHRY, SYGVKD. Individually, cDNA molecules had unique molecular identifiers attached to them. MiXCR, run by TCRdb on the 5' RACE reads, gives a single entry per CDR3 protein. The repertoire includes 25,000 to 35,000 distinct CDR3 sequences, 6.6% of them detected once, and about 2.5% sits in the top ten. Overall study results and limits: In VDJdb matching, anti-spike CD8 responses were favored while private and CD4 specificities went missing.

The chain joins TRBV10-3 to TRBJ1-5; tentatively, D is TRBD1 (5 bases). The material sequenced was whole blood. This sequence was found in an adult who was a healthcare worker with PCR-confirmed SARS-CoV-2 infection or an uninfected control (not recorded which). CDR3 loop: CAISEGGSNQPQHF. CDR3 sequence (DNA): TGTGCCATCAGTGAGGGGGGTAGCAATCAGCCCCAGCATTTT.